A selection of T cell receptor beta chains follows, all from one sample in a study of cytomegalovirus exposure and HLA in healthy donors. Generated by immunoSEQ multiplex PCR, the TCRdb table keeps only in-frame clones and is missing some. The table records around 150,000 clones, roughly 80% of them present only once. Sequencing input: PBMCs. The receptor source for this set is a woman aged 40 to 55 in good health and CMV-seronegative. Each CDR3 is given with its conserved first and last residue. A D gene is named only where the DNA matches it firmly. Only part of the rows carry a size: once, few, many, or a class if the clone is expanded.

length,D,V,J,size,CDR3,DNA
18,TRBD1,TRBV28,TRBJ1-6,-,CASSGRDRLSSYNSPLHF,TGTGCCAGCAGTGGGAGGGACAGGCTGAGCTCCTATAATTCACCCCTCCACTTT
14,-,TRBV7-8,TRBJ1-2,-,CASSLGRRNYGYTF,TGTGCCAGCAGCTTAGGTAGGCGGAACTATGGCTACACCTTC
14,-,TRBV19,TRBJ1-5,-,CASSMSENGQPQHF,TGTGCCAGTAGTATGTCGGAGAATGGGCAGCCCCAGCATTTT
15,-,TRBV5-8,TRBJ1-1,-,CASSLGYTVGLGAFF,TGTGCCAGCAGCTTGGGATACACAGTAGGCTTGGGCGCTTTCTTT
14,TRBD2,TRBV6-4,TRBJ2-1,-,CASSEGGYEDEQFF,TGTGCCAGCAGTGAGGGGGGGTATGAAGATGAGCAGTTCTTC
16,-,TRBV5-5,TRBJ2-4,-,CASSFSITGSKNSQYF,TGTGCCAGCAGCTTCTCCATTACAGGCTCCAAAAACAGTCAGTACTTC
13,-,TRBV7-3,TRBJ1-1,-,CASRRTENTEAFF,TGTGCCAGCAGGCGGACAGAGAACACTGAAGCTTTCTTT
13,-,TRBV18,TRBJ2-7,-,CASSLGLFYEQYF,TGTGCCAGCTCACTTGGACTCTTCTACGAGCAGTACTTC
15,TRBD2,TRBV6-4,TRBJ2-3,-,CASSDSRGGTDTQYF,TGTGCCAGCAGTGACTCTCGGGGGGGCACAGATACGCAGTATTTT
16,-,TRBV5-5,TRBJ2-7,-,CASSTEAGSVIYEQYF,TGTGCCAGCAGCACAGAGGCAGGGTCCGTGATCTACGAGCAGTACTTC
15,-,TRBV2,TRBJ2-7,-,CASSEGHGFSYEQYF,TGTGCCAGCAGTGAGGGGCACGGCTTCTCCTACGAGCAGTACTTC
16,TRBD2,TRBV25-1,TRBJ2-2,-,CASSASGRVNTGELFF,TGTGCCAGCAGTGCTAGCGGGAGGGTGAACACCGGGGAGCTGTTTTTT
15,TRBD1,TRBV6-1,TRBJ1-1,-,CASSAYDRVNTEAFF,TGTGCCAGCAGTGCGTACGACAGGGTCAACACTGAAGCTTTCTTT
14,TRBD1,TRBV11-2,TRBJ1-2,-,CASSLGQGGYGYTF,TGTGCCAGCAGCTTAGGTCAGGGGGGCTATGGCTACACCTTC
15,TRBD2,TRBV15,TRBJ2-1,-,CATSRDELAGDEQFF,TGTGCCACCAGCAGAGATGAACTAGCGGGGGATGAGCAGTTCTTC
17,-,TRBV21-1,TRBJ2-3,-,CASSKAASGSPSDTQYF,TGTGCCAGCAGCAAAGCGGCTAGCGGGAGTCCTTCAGATACGCAGTATTTT
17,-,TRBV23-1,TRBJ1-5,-,CASSPCARGKGNQPQHF,TGCGCCAGCAGTCCCTGCGCCAGGGGAAAGGGCAATCAGCCCCAGCATTTT
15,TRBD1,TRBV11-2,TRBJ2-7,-,CASSRPGQGFYEQYF,TGTGCCAGCAGCAGACCGGGACAGGGCTTCTACGAGCAGTACTTC
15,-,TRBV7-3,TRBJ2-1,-,CASSLSGGGLGEQFF,TGTGCCAGCAGCTTAAGTGGGGGCGGGCTTGGGGAGCAGTTCTTC
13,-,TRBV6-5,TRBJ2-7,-,CASSYDSSYEQYF,TGTGCCAGCAGTTATGACAGTTCCTACGAGCAGTACTTC
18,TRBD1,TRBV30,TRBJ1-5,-,CAWSVKRQGAMGNQPQHF,TGTGCCTGGAGTGTGAAAAGACAGGGGGCGATGGGCAATCAGCCCCAGCATTTT
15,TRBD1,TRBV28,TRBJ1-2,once,CASSLRTGKGYGYTF,TGTGCCAGCAGTTTGAGGACAGGGAAGGGATATGGCTACACCTTC
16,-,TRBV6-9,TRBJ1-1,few,CASSYPRGRLNTEAFF,TGTGCCAGCAGTTATCCCAGGGGACGGTTGAACACTGAAGCTTTCTTT
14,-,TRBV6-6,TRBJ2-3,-,CASRPPGDTDTQYF,TGTGCCAGCAGACCCCCGGGGGACACAGATACGCAGTATTTT
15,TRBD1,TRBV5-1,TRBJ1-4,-,CASSLHPGQGEKLFF,TGCGCCAGCAGCTTGCATCCGGGACAGGGAGAGAAACTGTTTTTT
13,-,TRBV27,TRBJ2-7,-,CASSFTVRGEQYF,TGTGCCAGCAGTTTCACCGTCAGGGGCGAGCAGTACTTC
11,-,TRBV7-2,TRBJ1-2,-,CASSSRTDLAF,TGTGCCAGCAGCTCTCGGACAGACTTGGCCTTC
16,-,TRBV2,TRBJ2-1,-,CASSPLRLERNNEQFF,TGTGCCAGCAGCCCCCTACGACTCGAGAGGAACAATGAGCAGTTCTTC
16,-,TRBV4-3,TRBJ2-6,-,CASSQDTGSGANVLTF,TGCGCCAGCAGCCAAGATACCGGCTCTGGGGCCAACGTCCTGACTTTC
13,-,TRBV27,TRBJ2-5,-,CASSSGNQETQYF,TGTGCCAGCAGTTCCGGGAACCAAGAGACCCAGTACTTC
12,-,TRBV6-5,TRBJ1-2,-,CASASTYYGYTF,TGTGCCAGCGCTAGCACTTACTATGGCTACACCTTC
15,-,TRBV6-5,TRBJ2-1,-,CASRLTGEPYNEQFF,TGTGCCAGCAGACTCACCGGAGAACCTTACAATGAGCAGTTCTTC
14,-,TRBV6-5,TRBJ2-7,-,CASSLDRSSYEQYF,TGTGCCAGCAGCCTCGACAGAAGCTCCTACGAGCAGTACTTC
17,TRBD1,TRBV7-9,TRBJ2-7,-,CASSYSGQGRTRTEQYF,TGTGCCAGCAGCTACAGTGGACAGGGCCGCACCCGTACGGAGCAGTACTTC
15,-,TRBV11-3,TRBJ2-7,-,CASSLASVEGYEQYF,TGTGCCAGCAGCTTAGCGAGTGTAGAGGGCTACGAGCAGTACTTC
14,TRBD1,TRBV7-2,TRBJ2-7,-,CASSIRDRSGEQYF,TGTGCCAGCAGCATCCGGGACAGGTCGGGAGAGCAGTACTTC
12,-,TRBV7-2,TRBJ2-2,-,CASSLERGELFF,TGTGCCAGCAGCTTAGAGAGAGGGGAGCTGTTTTTT
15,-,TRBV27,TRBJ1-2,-,CASSFGYTSNYGYTF,TGTGCCAGCAGTTTTGGGTACACTAGTAACTATGGCTACACCTTC
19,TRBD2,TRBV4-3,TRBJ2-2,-,CASSQEWTSGRADTGELFF,TGCGCCAGCAGCCAAGAGTGGACTAGCGGGAGGGCCGACACCGGGGAGCTGTTTTTT
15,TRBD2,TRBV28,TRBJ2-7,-,CASSLPRGVAYEQYF,TGTGCCAGCAGTTTACCCCGGGGGGTTGCCTACGAGCAGTACTTC
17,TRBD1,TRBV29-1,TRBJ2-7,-,CSVEFFHRDRVTYEQYF,TGCAGCGTTGAATTTTTTCATCGGGACAGGGTAACCTACGAGCAGTACTTC
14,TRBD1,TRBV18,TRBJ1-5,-,CASSPFRGEEPQHF,TGTGCCAGCTCACCATTCAGGGGGGAGGAGCCCCAGCATTTT
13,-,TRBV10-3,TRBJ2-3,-,CAMMDGQGGTQYF,TGTGCCATGATGGACGGCCAGGGCGGTACGCAGTATTTT
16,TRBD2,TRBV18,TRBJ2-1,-,CASSRAGTSGTNEQFF,TGTGCCAGCTCCCGGGCCGGGACTAGCGGGACCAATGAGCAGTTCTTC
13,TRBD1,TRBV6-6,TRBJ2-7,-,CASSTTGGHEQYF,TGTGCCAGCAGTACTACAGGGGGCCACGAGCAGTACTTC
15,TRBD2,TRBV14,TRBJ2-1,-,CASSQGYVAGGPKFF,TGTGCCAGCAGCCAAGGATATGTGGCGGGGGGGCCAAAGTTCTTC
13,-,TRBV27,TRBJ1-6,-,CASSFGGSSPLHF,TGTGCCAGCAGTTTTGGGGGGAGTTCACCCCTCCACTTT
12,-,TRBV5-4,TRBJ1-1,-,CASSFAQTEAFF,TGTGCCAGCAGCTTCGCTCAGACAGAAGCTTTCTTT
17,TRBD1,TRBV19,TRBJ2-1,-,CASSSDAVGTVYNEQFF,TGTGCCAGTAGTTCCGACGCGGTGGGGACAGTATACAATGAGCAGTTCTTC
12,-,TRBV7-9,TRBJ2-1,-,CASSPHWAKGFF,TGTGCCAGCAGCCCCCACTGGGCAAAAGGGTTCTTC
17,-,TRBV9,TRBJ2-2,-,CASSAPFRQGRTGELFF,TGTGCCAGCAGCGCGCCATTTAGGCAGGGAAGAACCGGGGAGCTGTTTTTT
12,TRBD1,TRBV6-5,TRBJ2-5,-,CASGRGQETQYF,TGTGCCAGCGGCAGGGGGCAAGAGACCCAGTACTTC
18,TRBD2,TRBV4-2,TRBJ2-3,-,CASSQEGTSGGITDTQYF,TGTGCCAGCAGCCAGGAGGGGACTAGCGGGGGGATCACAGATACGCAGTATTTT
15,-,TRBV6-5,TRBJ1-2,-,CASSYDPGADYGYTF,TGTGCCAGCAGTTACGACCCAGGGGCGGACTATGGCTACACCTTC